Listed here are 18 T cell receptor beta chains from one sample, sequenced in a study of shared clonotypes between healthy human individuals. Libraries were prepared by immunoSEQ multiplex PCR; TCRdb keeps only in-frame clonotypes and omits some of them. Of 1,500,000 or so clones detected, around 97% appear once; the ten largest clones hold roughly 1.2%. Sequenced sample: naive CD4+ T cells sorted from blood. Subset meaning: CD45RA+ positively selected. The receptors originated from a man aged 25 to 40 in good health.

This chain uses TRBV4-2 with TRBJ2-3; TRBD2 might be the D (6 bases). This CDR3 has 16 residues. With 1 base removed from V and 0 bases from J, the gap between germline ends came to 11 bases. Germline V gene lookup returns CDR1 LGHNA and CDR2 YNFKEQ. The DNA for the CDR3 is TGTGCCAGCAGCCAAGGAGTAGCGGAGAGCACAGATACGCAGTATTTT. This encodes CASSQGVAESTDTQYF.

The J gene is TRBJ2-5, the V gene TRBV10-3; tentatively, D is TRBD2 (7 bases). The CDR3 loop spans 17 amino acids. Germline V gives CDR1 ENHRY, CDR2 SYGVKD. Trimming took 2 bases from V and 5 from J, leaving 21 bases between them. The CDR3 DNA sequence: TGTGCCATCAGTGAGCTCCCCGGGGGGCTAGCTAAGGAGACCCAGTACTTC. Its translation: CAISELPGGLAKETQYF.

V is TRBV11-2 and J is TRBJ2-2; no clear D gene. CDR3 length equals 15 residues. Germline CDR1 and CDR2: SGHAT and FQNNGV. Between the trimmed V and J ends, which lost 6 bases and 4 bases, there was a span of 15 bases. In DNA, the CDR3 is TGTGCCAGCAGTAATGGGCAGGTTTCCACCGGGGAGCTGTTTTTT. Protein sequence: CASSNGQVSTGELFF.

The chain recombines TRBV29-1 with TRBJ2-1; 8 bases fit TRBD2. The CDR3 totals 16 residues. Germline V gene sequence: CDR1 SQVTM, CDR2 ANQGSEA. V was pared by 1 base and J by 7 bases, with 12 bases of the junction left unmatched. In DNA form, the CDR3 reads TGCAGCGTTGAAGGGGCGGCGGGAGGTTTGGCAAATGAGCAGTTCTTC. Protein sequence: CSVEGAAGGLANEQFF.

DNA for the CDR3: TGTGCCAGCAGTGGCGGGTTGCACTACAATGAGCAGTTCTTC. Translating gives CASSGGLHYNEQFF. The chain joins TRBV2 to TRBJ2-1, with D maybe TRBD2 (5 bases). Germline CDR1 reads SNHLY; CDR2 reads FYNNEI. The CDR3 consists of 14 residues. The V end lost 4 bases, the J end lost 3 bases, and 10 bases lay between the germline ends.

The chain joins TRBV2 to TRBJ2-7; D is uncertain. Trimming took 2 bases from V and 1 from J, leaving 9 bases between them. CDR1 is SNHLY and CDR2 is FYNNEI in the germline V gene. The CDR3 extends over 14 amino acids. CDR3 coding DNA: TGTGCCAGCAGTGAATTAGGTCAGTCCTACGAGCAGTACTTC. This encodes CASSELGQSYEQYF. Full variable domain (outside the CDR3, taken from reference TRBV2 and TRBJ2-7): EPEVTQTPSHQVTQMGQEVILRCVPISNHLYFYWYRQILGQKVEFLVSFYNNEISEKSEIFDDQFSVERPDGSNFTLKIRSTKLEDSAMYFCASSELGQSYEQYFGPGTRLTVT.

This chain connects TRBV4-2 to TRBJ2-5; TRBD2 matches 9 bases. CDR1 is LGHNA, CDR2 YNFKEQ, per germline. The CDR3 is 14 amino acids. V shed 4 bases and J 11 bases; nucleotides not matched to a gene: 11. The CDR3 DNA reads TGTGCCAGCAGCCTAGCGGGAGACATCCCGGGGCAGTACTTC. Protein: CASSLAGDIPGQYF.

The chain recombines TRBV25-1 with TRBJ2-7, with D possibly TRBD1 on 6 matching bases. CDR3 length: 15 residues. V was clipped by 1 base and J by 7 bases, with 17 bases between them. Germline CDR1 and CDR2: MGHDK and SYGVNS. The CDR3 region is CASSELLRGVGEQYF. Here the CDR3 DNA reads TGTGCCAGCAGTGAATTGCTCAGGGGAGTTGGGGAGCAGTACTTC.

The chain employs TRBV11-2 and TRBJ2-7; 7 nucleotides align to TRBD2. The J segment lost 3 bases and the V segment lost 3 bases, leaving 8 bases of the junction unmatched. The CDR3 loop spans 15 amino acids. CDR1 and CDR2 (germline): SGHAT, FQNNGV. CDR3 sequence (DNA): TGTGCCAGCAGCTTTGGGGCCGGGGGGTACTACGAGCAGTACTTC. It yields the protein CASSFGAGGYYEQYF.

This chain connects TRBV2 to TRBJ1-4, with D uncertain. There are 16 residues in the CDR3. Germline lookup yields CDR1 SNHLY and CDR2 FYNNEI. V gave up 6 bases and J gave up 0 bases, with 14 bases separating them. CDR3 nucleotide sequence: TGTGCCAGCAGCGCGTTGAGGACCGCAACTAATGAAAAACTGTTTTTT. This codes for CASSALRTATNEKLFF.

The rearrangement joins TRBV7-6 to TRBJ1-3, with no clear D. Looked up from germline, CDR1 is SGHVS and CDR2 is FNYEAQ. The V end was cut by 2 bases, the J end by 8 bases, with 13 bases between. This CDR3 spans 14 amino acids. The CDR3 coding sequence is TGTGCCAGCAGCTTAACCCGATCCGTGGACACCATATATTTT. Its translation: CASSLTRSVDTIYF.

In its sample, this clone was seen once. V and J are TRBV14 and TRBJ1-4; tentatively, D is TRBD1 (5 bases). The CDR3 is made up of 11 amino acids. CDR1 is SGHDN and CDR2 is FVKESK in the germline V gene. V was pared by 2 bases and J by 11 bases, with 6 bases between. The CDR3 spells CASSQKGKLFF. The CDR3 DNA follows: TGTGCCAGCAGCCAAAAGGGGAAACTGTTTTTT.

The V and J genes are TRBV18 and TRBJ2-7; D is undetermined. The CDR3 has 18 residues. Germline loops: CDR1 KGHSH, CDR2 LQKENI. Deletions cut 0 bases from V and 0 bases from J, with 18 bases between. CDR3 DNA sequence: TGTGCCAGCTCACCACCCCCCTCAGCAGGACCGAACTCCTACGAGCAGTACTTC. Protein: CASSPPPSAGPNSYEQYF.

Only one count was recorded for this clone. The chain links TRBV10-3 to TRBJ2-1; 7 bases fit TRBD2. The junction had 0 bases not matched to a gene; V was cut back by 10 bases and J by 6 bases. The length of the CDR3 is 10 residues. Germline CDR1 and CDR2: ENHRY and SYGVKD. CDR3 protein: CATGGNEQFF. The CDR3 DNA sequence: TGTGCCACGGGGGGCAATGAGCAGTTCTTC.

The table lists this clone with a count of one. The gene calls are TRBV28 and TRBJ2-2; 11 nucleotides match TRBD1. Germline V gives CDR1 MDHEN, CDR2 SYDVKM. There are 14 residues in the CDR3. V gave up 11 bases and J gave up 3 bases; unmatched junction bases: 5. The CDR3 sequence is CAGRTGGYTGELFF. The DNA for the CDR3 is TGTGCCGGCCGGACAGGGGGCTACACCGGGGAGCTGTTTTTT.

This chain uses TRBV9 with TRBJ2-5; 11 bases match TRBD2. Germline trimming cut 5 bases from V and 2 bases from J; bases unmatched to any gene: 5. The CDR3 extends over 15 amino acids. Germline V gives CDR1 SGDLS, CDR2 YYNGEE. DNA of the CDR3: TGTGCCAGCAGTTCTGGGACTAGCGGACAAGAGACCCAGTACTTC. It yields the protein CASSSGTSGQETQYF.

This clone appeared once. The chain uses TRBV6-5 and TRBJ2-1, with TRBD2 matching over 12 bases. The germline V gene has CDR1 MNHEY and CDR2 SVGAGI. Unmatched junction bases numbered 1, after V lost 8 bases and J lost 2 bases. This CDR3 is 14 amino acids long. The CDR3: CASRTSGTYNEQFF. Written as DNA, the CDR3 is TGTGCCAGCCGGACTAGCGGGACCTACAATGAGCAGTTCTTC.

In its sample, this clone was seen once. This chain connects TRBV18 to TRBJ2-7; TRBD1 matches at 7 bases. V was clipped by 4 bases and J by 6 bases; unmatched bases: 3. The CDR3 has 12 residues. The germline V gene encodes CDR1 KGHSH and CDR2 LQKENI. CDR3 nucleotide sequence: TGTGCCAGCTCACTACAGGGGCCCGAGCAGTACTTC. This translates into CASSLQGPEQYF.